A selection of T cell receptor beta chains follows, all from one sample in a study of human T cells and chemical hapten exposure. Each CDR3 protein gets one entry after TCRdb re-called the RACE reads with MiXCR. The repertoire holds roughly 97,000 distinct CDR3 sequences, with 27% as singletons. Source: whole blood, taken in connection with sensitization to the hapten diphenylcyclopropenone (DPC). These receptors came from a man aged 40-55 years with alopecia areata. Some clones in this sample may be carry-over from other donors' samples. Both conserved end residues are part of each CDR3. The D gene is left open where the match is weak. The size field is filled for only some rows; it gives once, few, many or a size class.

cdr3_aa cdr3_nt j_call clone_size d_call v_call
CASSPGTGITEAFF TGTGCCAGCAGTCCCGGGACAGGGATAACTGAAGCTTTCTTT TRBJ1-1 NA TRBD1 TRBV6-2/TRBV6-3
CASSLGLADYEQYF TGTGCCAGCAGCTTAGGGCTAGCGGACTACGAGCAGTACTTC TRBJ2-7 NA TRBD2 TRBV11-2
CASSEGQGRGSGANVLTF TGTGCCAGCAGCGAGGGACAGGGTAGAGGCTCTGGGGCCAACGTCCTGACTTTC TRBJ2-6 many TRBD1 TRBV7-7
CASSRLANQDEQYF TGTGCCAGCTCAAGACTAGCGAACCAGGACGAGCAGTACTTC TRBJ2-7 many TRBD2 TRBV18
CASSFGPSTDTQYF TGTGCCAGCAGCTTCGGGCCTAGCACAGATACGCAGTATTTT TRBJ2-3 few NA TRBV6-5
CASTKTGKYEQYF TGTGCCAGCACGAAGACAGGGAAATACGAGCAGTACTTC TRBJ2-7 NA TRBD1 TRBV12-3/TRBV12-4
CSEERGTDTQYF TGCAGTGAAGAGAGGGGCACAGATACGCAGTATTTT TRBJ2-3 few NA TRBV20-1
CASREGRTDSPLHF TGTGCCAGCAGAGAAGGACGGACGGATTCACCCCTCCACTTT TRBJ1-6 few NA TRBV4-2
CASSLSRAYSNQPQHF TGTGCCAGCAGCTTATCCAGGGCCTATAGCAATCAGCCCCAGCATTTT TRBJ1-5 few NA TRBV7-8
CASSFGQGAASEQYF TGTGCCAGCAGTTTCGGACAGGGGGCGGCCTCCGAGCAGTACTTC TRBJ2-7 NA TRBD1 TRBV27
CSAQRESRYEQYF TGCAGTGCCCAGCGGGAGAGTCGGTACGAGCAGTACTTC TRBJ2-7 few TRBD2 TRBV20-1
CASSVTGPRGINEQFF TGTGCCAGCAGCGTAACCGGGCCCAGGGGCATCAATGAGCAGTTCTTC TRBJ2-1 NA NA TRBV7-3
CASSPRQGMNTEAFF TGTGCCAGCAGTCCCCGACAGGGTATGAACACTGAAGCTTTCTTT TRBJ1-1 NA TRBD1 TRBV12-3/TRBV12-4
CASRKEGGTEAFF TGTGCCAGCAGGAAAGAGGGGGGCACTGAAGCTTTCTTT TRBJ1-1 NA NA TRBV27
CSARDLGSPLHF TGCAGTGCTAGAGATTTAGGTTCACCCCTCCACTTT TRBJ1-6 NA NA TRBV20-1
CASSAADTQYF TGTGCCAGCTCGGCGGCAGATACGCAGTATTTT TRBJ2-3 few NA TRBV7-2
CASRRTGQGTEAFF TGTGCCAGCAGGCGTACCGGACAGGGTACTGAAGCTTTCTTT TRBJ1-1 NA TRBD1 TRBV6-2/TRBV6-3
CASSPTGPQHF TGTGCCAGCAGTCCTACAGGCCCCCAGCATTTT TRBJ1-5 few NA TRBV28
CASSHFSNPTGELFF TGTGCCAGCAGCCATTTCAGCAATCCGACCGGGGAGCTGTTTTTT TRBJ2-2 NA NA TRBV3-1
CASRTGSSYEQYF TGTGCCAGCAGGACGGGAAGCTCCTACGAGCAGTACTTC TRBJ2-7 few NA TRBV28
CASSLADTDTQYF TGTGCCAGCAGCCTAGCGGACACAGATACGCAGTATTTT TRBJ2-3 few TRBD2 TRBV9
CASSALTGDDEKLFF TGTGCCAGCAGTGCCCTGACAGGGGACGATGAAAAACTGTTTTTT TRBJ1-4 NA TRBD1 TRBV6-1
CASTGLAVIGSYNEQFF TGTGCCAGCACGGGACTAGCGGTAATTGGGTCCTACAATGAGCAGTTCTTC TRBJ2-1 few TRBD2 TRBV7-2
CSADRGGYTDTQYF TGCAGTGCTGACCGGGGCGGTTACACAGATACGCAGTATTTT TRBJ2-3 many NA TRBV20-1
CASSLESANEQFF TGCGCCAGCAGCTTGGAGTCTGCCAATGAGCAGTTCTTC TRBJ2-1 NA NA TRBV5-1
CASSYKPSGINEQFF TGTGCCAGCAGTTATAAGCCTAGCGGAATCAATGAGCAGTTCTTC TRBJ2-1 NA TRBD2 TRBV6-5
CASSTAGGTDTQYF TGTGCCAGCAGTACAGCGGGAGGCACAGATACGCAGTATTTT TRBJ2-3 few TRBD2 TRBV9
CASSPWREFSYEQYF TGTGCCAGCAGCCCCTGGCGGGAGTTTAGCTACGAGCAGTACTTC TRBJ2-7 few TRBD2 TRBV7-2
CASSQGQAQPQHF TGTGCCAGCAGCCAGGGGCAAGCTCAGCCCCAGCATTTT TRBJ1-5 few NA TRBV12-3/TRBV12-4
CASTPGTANYGYTF TGTGCCAGCACCCCCGGGACAGCTAACTATGGCTACACCTTC TRBJ1-2 NA TRBD1 TRBV12-3/TRBV12-4
CASSEVLTSYEQYF TGTGCCAGCAGTGAAGTGCTTACTAGCTACGAGCAGTACTTC TRBJ2-7 NA NA TRBV6-1
CASSPPTGQGRNNEQFF TGTGCCAGCTCACCACCAACCGGACAGGGAAGAAACAATGAGCAGTTCTTC TRBJ2-1 NA TRBD1 TRBV18
CASSPAVHRDTQYF TGTGCCAGCAGCCCGGCGGTGCACAGGGATACGCAGTATTTT TRBJ2-3 NA NA TRBV27
CASSLIGNYEQYF TGTGCCAGCAGCCTTATCGGCAACTACGAGCAGTACTTC TRBJ2-7 NA NA TRBV11-2
CASSSTRGAQYF TGTGCCAGCAGTTCGACTAGAGGGGCCCAGTACTTC TRBJ2-5 NA NA TRBV12-3/TRBV12-4
CASSLTGTGFSYEQYF TGTGCCAGCAGCCTAACCGGGACAGGGTTCTCCTACGAGCAGTACTTC TRBJ2-7 few TRBD1 TRBV7-6
CSAQRTGMNTEAFF TGCAGTGCTCAACGAACAGGCATGAACACTGAAGCTTTCTTT TRBJ1-1 NA NA TRBV20-1
CASSLGLGGGGANVLTF TGTGCCAGCAGTTTGGGCCTGGGGGGAGGTGGGGCCAACGTCCTGACTTTC TRBJ2-6 few NA TRBV12-3/TRBV12-4
CSVERRISTDTQYF TGCAGCGTTGAGCGCCGGATCAGCACAGATACGCAGTATTTT TRBJ2-3 few NA TRBV29-1
CASSLSGISTDTQYF TGTGCCAGCAGCTTAAGCGGGATCTCCACAGATACGCAGTATTTT TRBJ2-3 NA NA TRBV7-3